Listed below are T cell receptor beta chains from one sample, sequenced in a study of CXCR3-negative and CXCR3-positive naive CD8 T cells. TCRdb reworked the 5' RACE reads into one entry per CDR3 protein, no DNA. The sample has about 43,000 distinct CDR3 sequences. The sequencing sample was made of memory CD8+ T cells from blood. Source of these receptors: a human donor in good health. Some clones in this sample may be carry-over from other donors' samples. Each CDR3 is given with its conserved first and last residue. Rows may omit the clone size; those that give it use once, few, many or a size class.

CDR3 protein	clone size	V gene	J gene	CDR3 length
CASSPKVEINTEAFF	.	TRBV5-5	TRBJ1-1	15
CASSFGTEAYEQYF	.	TRBV27	TRBJ2-7	14
CASSLTGAPNNEQYF	.	TRBV28	TRBJ2-7	15
CASSLALSLAIRSPLHF	.	TRBV5-6	TRBJ1-6	17
CAWSPAAVGGSEQYF	.	TRBV30	TRBJ2-7	15
CASSSTGADYGYTF	.	TRBV5-1	TRBJ1-2	14
CASSFWPQLEAFF	.	TRBV5-1	TRBJ1-1	13
CSACIGTGVYNEQFF	.	TRBV29-1	TRBJ2-1	15
CASSQDWTSGADEQFF	.	TRBV4-3	TRBJ2-1	16
CASSFSSYEQYF	.	TRBV7-2	TRBJ2-7	12
CASSQSEEVGELFF	medium-sized	TRBV4-2	TRBJ2-2	14
CASGPGGGNSPLHF	.	TRBV9	TRBJ1-6	14
CASSGPGLNIQYF	.	TRBV9	TRBJ2-4	13
CASRKISAFSYEQYF	.	TRBV28	TRBJ2-7	15
CASSVLETGTYEQYF	.	TRBV27	TRBJ2-7	15
CASSETSGLQETQYF	.	TRBV4-1	TRBJ2-5	15
CASSLEGIGDGYTF	.	TRBV5-1	TRBJ1-2	14
CASSGPGQNQPQHF	.	TRBV27	TRBJ1-5	14
CASSSTGAHEQFF	.	TRBV6-5	TRBJ2-1	13
CSVEGLGGDYEQYF	.	TRBV29-1	TRBJ2-7	14
CASSSEGGETQYF	.	TRBV13	TRBJ2-5	13
CASSQDRGFQETQYF	.	TRBV14	TRBJ2-5	15
CASSLLPRTGEETQYF	.	TRBV4-1	TRBJ2-5	16
CATSRDFPQDEQFF	.	TRBV15	TRBJ2-1	14
CSATDREISGANVLTF	.	TRBV20-1	TRBJ2-6	16
CASSLALAGGREQYF	.	TRBV11-2	TRBJ2-7	15
CASSSRDSYYGYTF	.	TRBV28	TRBJ1-2	14
CASSFPDLHPWQYF	.	TRBV7-9	TRBJ2-7	14
CASSPTPSSNTEAFF	.	TRBV5-1	TRBJ1-1	15
CASSLGGHGELFF	.	TRBV28	TRBJ2-2	13
CASRQEALSGNTIYF	.	TRBV12-3/TRBV12-4	TRBJ1-3	15
CASSPTSAGELFF	.	TRBV7-9	TRBJ2-2	13
CSVAFGSDSYEQYF	.	TRBV29-1	TRBJ2-7	14
CASSYSGEGTEAFF	.	TRBV6-5	TRBJ1-1	14
CSATAGEFGETQYF	.	TRBV29-1	TRBJ2-5	14
CAIRMGASTEAFF	.	TRBV28	TRBJ1-1	13
CASSFDRVHEQYF	.	TRBV28	TRBJ2-7	13
CASSWDQFTEAFF	.	TRBV7-9	TRBJ1-1	13
CASSLGAVYSNQPQHF	.	TRBV12-3/TRBV12-4	TRBJ1-5	16
CASSQDKGYEQYF	.	TRBV4-3	TRBJ2-7	13
CASSELGSSEETQYF	.	TRBV25-1	TRBJ2-5	15
CASTGSGGSTDTQYF	.	TRBV28	TRBJ2-3	15
CASSPLWGAKRELFF	.	TRBV6-5	TRBJ2-2	15
CASGIQGGGNTEAFF	.	TRBV12-5	TRBJ1-1	15
CASSFVNEQFF	.	TRBV27	TRBJ2-1	11
CATQRQYYGYTF	medium-sized	TRBV12-3/TRBV12-4	TRBJ1-2	12
CASSVGETRAGGHFNEQFF	.	TRBV9	TRBJ2-1	19
CSVGGQPNSGNTIYF	.	TRBV29-1	TRBJ1-3	15
CASSQSARVYEQYF	.	TRBV23-1	TRBJ2-7	14
CSVPELAAEDNEQFF	.	TRBV29-1	TRBJ2-1	15
CASSQGGFYEQYF	.	TRBV7-9	TRBJ2-7	13
CASSQARRGPTDTQYF	.	TRBV14	TRBJ2-3	16